This TCR beta chain was identified in a study of beta chain features in type 1 diabetes. CD4+ naive, central memory, regulatory and stem cell-like memory subsets were isolated by sorting on CD45RO/CCR7/CD25/CD127/CD95/CD27. Every bit of the isolated RNA underwent reverse transcription, so sequencing read expressed TCRB transcripts. Clones were sequenced by immunoSEQ multiplex PCR, and TCRdb holds only the in-frame ones, with some missing. The table shows roughly 400,000 clones, with more than 11% occurring only once. Germline CDR1 reads MGHDK; CDR2 reads SYGVNS. With 4 bases removed from V and 8 bases from J, the gap between germline ends came to 14 bases. This CDR3 is built from 14 residues.

The V and J genes are TRBV25-1 and TRBJ1-4; D call uncertain. Sequenced: naive CD4+ T cells from blood. This clonotype was sampled from a man aged 30 to 39 in good health. The CDR3 nucleotides are TGTGCCAGCAGTGCTGCCCCCGGCGTAGAAAAACTGTTTTTT. Its translation: CASSAAPGVEKLFF.